This T cell receptor (beta chain) was sequenced in a study of blood T cell repertoires in COVID-19. Repertoires were generated with immunoSEQ multiplex PCR, while TCRdb's copy carries only in-frame clones and drops some. The sample records roughly 6,300 clones, roughly nine tenths being singletons. This clone was seen just once. The source is a man at least 80 years old with active COVID-19. The specimen sequenced was peripheral blood.

The CDR3 DNA reads TGTGCCAGCAGCCCGTTCGGGGGGCCATCGAACACCGGGGAGCTGTTTTTT. Amino acids: CASSPFGGPSNTGELFF. This chain links TRBV9 with TRBJ2-2; possibly TRBD2 for D (7 bases). V was cut by 4 bases and J by 0 bases, with 16 bases left in between. Per germline, CDR1 SGDLS and CDR2 YYNGEE. The CDR3 extends over 17 amino acids.